This T cell receptor (beta chain) was observed in a study of cytomegalovirus exposure and HLA in healthy donors. The CDR3 spans 16 residues. Trimming took 0 bases from V and 7 from J; bases not matched to a gene: 9. CDR1 is WSHSY and CDR2 is SAAADI in the germline V gene. General study findings and limits: DRB1 had the most TCR associations and HLA-C the fewest, a later analysis found, with rates varying by HLA locus. Previous analysis showed most TCR beta V segments were productive about 87% or about 30% of the time. HLA alleles showed associations with about 15,000 TCR beta sequences in a later analysis, at a 0.05 false discovery rate.

Researchers ran the PCR with 60 Vbeta and 13 Jbeta primers. Profiled with immunoSEQ multiplex PCR; TCRdb holds only in-frame clones, not every one. Here the sample spans about 210,000 clones, over 80% being singletons. This clone was counted only a few times. Its specificity is not known. The rearrangement links TRBV10-2 to TRBJ1-2, with 9 positions matching TRBD1. Source material: PBMCs. This clonotype originated in a man aged 35 to 55 in good health and CMV-seropositive. The CDR3 sequence: CASSESGGQGYFGYTF. As DNA, the CDR3 is TGCGCCAGCAGTGAGTCGGGGGGACAGGGTTATTTTGGCTACACCTTC.